Listed here are 24 T cell receptor beta chains from one sample, sequenced in a study of T cells after yellow fever vaccination. TCRdb redid the calling of the 5' RACE reads with MiXCR, one entry per CDR3 protein. The repertoire holds more than 120,000 distinct CDR3 sequences, with less than 9.5% as singletons. Here the sequenced sample was CD4+ T cells sorted from PBMCs, taken 5 days after the yellow fever booster vaccination. All receptors derive from a man aged 25-45 years who received the YFV17D yellow fever vaccine.

This clonotype was seen ten or more times. The chain joins TRBV20-1 to TRBJ2-5, with D possibly being TRBD1 or TRBD2 (5 bases each). Germline V gene lookup returns CDR1 DFQATT and CDR2 SNEGSKA (reference sequence). The CDR3 has 13 amino acids. V was pared by 4 bases and J by 7 bases, with 16 bases between. Here the CDR3 reads CSATGTSLGTQYF. The CDR3 region has the DNA TGCAGTGCTACCGGGACCTCTTTGGGGACCCAGTACTTC.

In its sample, this clonotype was seen many times. This chain joins TRBV7-2 and TRBJ2-1, with D unclear. Germline-derived CDR1 and CDR2 are SGHTA and FQGNSA. Trimming removed 6 bases at V and 11 bases at J, with 14 bases between. The CDR3 totals 12 residues. CDR3 region: CASSPVVGKQFF. Here the CDR3 DNA reads TGTGCCAGCAGTCCGGTGGTGGGGAAGCAGTTCTTC. Full variable domain (outside the CDR3, taken from reference TRBV7-2 and TRBJ2-1): GAGVSQSPSNKVTEKGKDVELRCDPISGHTALYWYRQSLGQGLEFLIYFQGNSAPDKSGLPSDRFSAERTGGSVSTLTIQRTQQEDSAVYLCASSPVVGKQFFGPGTRLTVL.

The sample holds a few counts of this clonotype. The rearrangement links TRBV7-9 to TRBJ2-1, with 7 bases lining up with TRBD2. CDR1 is SEHNR, CDR2 FQNEAQ, per germline (reference sequence). Germline trimming cut 1 base from V and 0 bases from J; bases unmatched to any gene: 6. The CDR3 consists of 17 residues. CDR3 nucleotide sequence: TGTGCCAGCAGCTTAGGTTCGACTAGCCACTCCTACAATGAGCAGTTCTTC. It encodes CASSLGSTSHSYNEQFF.

At least ten counts were recorded for this clonotype. V is TRBV4-2 and J is TRBJ2-7; TRBD1 agrees at 12 bases. V shed 3 bases and J 2 bases; nucleotides not matched to a gene: 5. This CDR3 has 16 residues. Looked up from germline, CDR1 is LGHNA and CDR2 is YNFKEQ. The CDR3 here is CASSHAGTGGTYEQYF. CDR3 bases: TGTGCCAGCAGCCACGCCGGGACAGGGGGCACCTACGAGCAGTACTTC.

In its sample, this clonotype was seen a few times. The chain is built from TRBV6-2 or TRBV6-3 and TRBJ2-1; D not certain. This CDR3 comprises 15 residues. Germline assignment: CDR1 MNHEY and CDR2 SVGEGT. With 6 bases removed from V and 0 bases from J, the gap between germline ends came to 12 bases. The CDR3 region is CASRTQPSSYNEQFF. CDR3 nucleotide sequence: TGTGCCAGCAGAACGCAGCCGAGCTCCTACAATGAGCAGTTCTTC.

This clonotype was seen ten or more times. The CDR3: CATSRLAGGPQNNEQFF. Here the CDR3 DNA reads TGTGCCACCAGCAGACTAGCGGGAGGGCCTCAGAACAATGAGCAGTTCTTC. This sequence joins TRBV15 and TRBJ2-1, with 12 bases lining up with TRBD2. This CDR3 comprises 17 residues. Germline CDR1 and CDR2: LNHNV and YYDKDF (reference sequence). The ends lost 2 bases at V and 5 bases at J; junction bases unmatched: 7.

The chain links TRBV7-9 to TRBJ2-2; 7 nucleotides align to TRBD2. Germline V gene sequence: CDR1 SEHNR, CDR2 FQNEAQ (reference sequence). Trimming cost V 7 bases and J 6 bases; bases outside gene matches: 11. The CDR3 loop spans 15 amino acids. The CDR3 nucleotides are TGTGCCAGCATCGGTGGGAGGGCCCGGGCCGGGGAGCTGTTTTTT. Its translation is CASIGGRARAGELFF. The complete variable domain, with remaining parts taken from reference TRBV7-9 and TRBJ2-2, reads DTGVSQNPRHKITKRGQNVTFRCDPISEHNRLYWYRQTLGQGPEFLTYFQNEAQLEKSRLLSDRFSAERPKGSFSTLEIQRTEQGDSAMYLCASIGGRARAGELFFGEGSRLTVL.

The chain couples TRBV7-9 to TRBJ1-2; 8 bases are a match to TRBD1. The junction had 12 bases not matched to a gene; V was cut back by 7 bases and J by 8 bases. Germline CDR1 SEHNR, CDR2 FQNEAQ (reference sequence). The CDR3 totals 14 residues. For the CDR3, the DNA is TGTGCCAGCAACCCGGACAGGGATGCCTACGGCTACACCTTC. Residues: CASNPDRDAYGYTF.

The DNA of the CDR3 is TGTGCCTGCTCCCAAGATTGGCTAGCCCGGGATGAGCAGTTCTTC. Translation: CACSQDWLARDEQFF. This chain links TRBV3-1 with TRBJ2-1, with D possibly matching TRBD2 (5 bases). Deletions cut 11 bases from V and 8 bases from J, with 25 bases between. The CDR3 sequence is 15 residues long. CDR1 is LGHDT, CDR2 YNNKEL, per germline (reference sequence).

This clonotype showed up just a few times. This rearrangement joins TRBV7-2 to TRBJ2-5; TRBD2 is a possible D gene (7 bases). Between the trimmed V and J ends, which lost 0 bases and 5 bases, there was a span of 13 bases. CDR1 is SGHTA, CDR2 FQGNSA, per germline. This CDR3 contains 15 residues. CDR3 sequence reads: CASSLAGGAAETQYF. The CDR3 DNA is TGTGCCAGCAGCTTAGCGGGGGGGGCTGCGGAGACCCAGTACTTC.

As regards this clonotype: This sequence may be a read error, since a much larger clone differs from it by one base. The chain uses TRBV20-1 and TRBJ1-5; D not resolved. CDR3 length: 10 amino acids. Looked up from germline, CDR1 is DFQATT and CDR2 is SNEGSKA (reference sequence). CDR3 coding DNA: TGCGGTGCCGGGGTCCAGCCCCAGCATTTT. Its translation: CGAGVQPQHF.

In this sample, this clonotype turned up many times. The chain has TRBV4-3 and TRBJ2-5; 8 nucleotides match TRBD2. Germline CDR1 LGHNA, CDR2 YSLEER. V trimming: 1 base; J trimming: 5 bases; junction bases outside the gene matches: 9. This CDR3 is 16 amino acids long. The CDR3 reads CASSQGERSGSETQYF. As DNA, the CDR3 is TGCGCCAGCAGCCAAGGAGAAAGGAGCGGGAGCGAGACCCAGTACTTC.

There are many counts of this clonotype. The chain links TRBV7-7 to TRBJ2-1; TRBD2 matches at 9 bases. J gave up 3 bases and V 5 bases, and 8 bases lay outside the gene matches. Germline V gene lookup returns CDR1 SSHAT and CDR2 FNYEAQ (reference sequence). There are 16 residues in the CDR3. CDR3 in DNA: TGTGCCAGCAGCAAGTTAGCGGGAGCCGGCTACAATGAGCAGTTCTTC. This codes for CASSKLAGAGYNEQFF.

This clonotype was found many times. Mismatch with germline at one junction end may stem from a read error. J is TRBJ2-5 and V is TRBV7-7; no definite D call. The germline V gene encodes CDR1 SSHAT and CDR2 FNYEAQ (reference sequence). The length of the CDR3 is 13 residues. The CDR3: CASSLSRQETQYF. CDR3 DNA: TGTGCTAGCAGCTTATCCAGGCAAGAGACCCAGTACTTC.

The sample holds many counts of this clonotype. The V and J genes are TRBV6-2 or TRBV6-3 and TRBJ2-1; TRBD2 matches at 12 bases. Germline CDR1 and CDR2: MNHEY and SVGEGT. This CDR3 region has 15 residues. The V and J ends lost 4 bases and 8 bases, in that order; junction bases with no gene match: 6. The chain's CDR3 is CASSSLAGGPYEQFF. The CDR3 coding sequence is TGTGCCAGCAGTTCCCTAGCGGGAGGGCCCTATGAGCAGTTCTTC.

Many counts were recorded for this clonotype. The V and J genes are TRBV12-3 or TRBV12-4 and TRBJ1-6; D remains unclear. V lost 5 bases to trimming and J lost 6 bases, with 5 bases between them. CDR3 length: 12 residues. CDR3 DNA: TGTGCCAGCAGTGAAATTAATTCACCCCTCCACTTT. Translation gives CASSEINSPLHF.

This clonotype was recorded at least ten times. The J gene is TRBJ2-7, the V gene TRBV10-3; 10 bases fit TRBD2. This CDR3 region has 16 residues. Germline V gives CDR1 ENHRY, CDR2 SYGVKD. Germline trimming cut 6 bases from V and 0 bases from J; bases unmatched to any gene: 8. The CDR3 spells CAIRRTSGDTSYEQYF. In DNA form, the CDR3 reads TGTGCCATCAGGAGGACTAGCGGAGATACCTCCTACGAGCAGTACTTC.

Only a few counts were recorded for this clonotype. The genes are TRBV6-2 or TRBV6-3 and TRBJ2-3, with D uncertain. The CDR3 is 12 residues long. The germline gives CDR1 MNHEY, CDR2 SVGEGT. V gave up 2 bases and J gave up 6 bases, with 6 bases separating them. Here the CDR3 DNA reads TGTGCCAGCAGTTACACCGTCGATACGCAGTATTTT. Residues: CASSYTVDTQYF.

Many counts were recorded for this clonotype. The genes are TRBV20-1 and TRBJ1-1; tentatively, D is TRBD1 (5 bases). V was cut by 2 bases and J by 0 bases, with 13 bases left in between. Germline assignment: CDR1 DFQATT and CDR2 SNEGSKA (reference sequence). This CDR3 has 15 amino acids. CDR3 amino acids: CSARRHGGMNTEAFF. CDR3 DNA: TGCAGTGCTAGAAGGCATGGGGGAATGAACACTGAAGCTTTCTTT.

Many counts were recorded for this clonotype. The rearrangement links TRBV28 to TRBJ2-1; TRBD2 matches at 14 bases. The CDR3 loop spans 18 amino acids. V was pared by 8 bases and J by 2 bases, with 11 bases of the junction left unmatched. The V gene's germline CDR1 is MDHEN and CDR2 SYDVKM. CDR3 sequence (DNA): TGTGCCAGCCTTTCCGGACTAGCGGGAGGCGAAGCCTACAATGAGCAGTTCTTC. This codes for CASLSGLAGGEAYNEQFF.

This clonotype was counted many times. The V and J genes are TRBV7-2 and TRBJ2-1; perhaps D is TRBD1 or TRBD2 (6 bases each). The germline CDR1 and CDR2 sequences are SGHTA and FQGNSA. This CDR3 region has 15 residues. With 3 bases removed from V and 0 bases from J, the gap between germline ends came to 9 bases. The CDR3 reads CASSFWGASYNEQFF. The CDR3 DNA sequence: TGTGCCAGCAGCTTTTGGGGGGCCTCCTACAATGAGCAGTTCTTC.

This clonotype was picked up many times. The chain recombines TRBV6-2 or TRBV6-3 with TRBJ2-7, with 7 bases identical to TRBD1. The CDR3 covers 15 residues. V lost 7 bases to trimming and J lost 2 bases; unmatched junction nucleotides: 11. Germline-derived CDR1 and CDR2 are MNHEY and SVGEGT. DNA of the CDR3: TGTGCCAGCAATTCGAATTCGGGACAGACCTACGAGCAGTACTTC. As protein: CASNSNSGQTYEQYF.

This clonotype came up many times. The rearrangement joins TRBV5-1 to TRBJ2-5; 10 nucleotides line up with TRBD1. The germline gives CDR1 SGHRS, CDR2 YFSETQ. The CDR3 contains 14 residues. V was pared by 4 bases and J by 3 bases, with 3 bases of the junction left unmatched. CDR3 nucleotides: TGCGCCAGCAGCCCCGGACAGGGGGAAGAGACCCAGTACTTC. This translates into CASSPGQGEETQYF.

This clonotype was picked up many times. The chain couples TRBV20-1 to TRBJ2-2; TRBD2 matches 10 bases. In germline, CDR1 is DFQATT, CDR2 SNEGSKA (reference sequence). This CDR3 is 16 amino acids long. V gave up 3 bases and J gave up 7 bases; unmatched junction bases: 11. CDR3 sequence reads: CSASASGREVGGELFF. The CDR3 DNA reads TGCAGTGCTAGCGCTAGCGGGAGAGAGGTGGGCGGGGAGCTGTTTTTT.